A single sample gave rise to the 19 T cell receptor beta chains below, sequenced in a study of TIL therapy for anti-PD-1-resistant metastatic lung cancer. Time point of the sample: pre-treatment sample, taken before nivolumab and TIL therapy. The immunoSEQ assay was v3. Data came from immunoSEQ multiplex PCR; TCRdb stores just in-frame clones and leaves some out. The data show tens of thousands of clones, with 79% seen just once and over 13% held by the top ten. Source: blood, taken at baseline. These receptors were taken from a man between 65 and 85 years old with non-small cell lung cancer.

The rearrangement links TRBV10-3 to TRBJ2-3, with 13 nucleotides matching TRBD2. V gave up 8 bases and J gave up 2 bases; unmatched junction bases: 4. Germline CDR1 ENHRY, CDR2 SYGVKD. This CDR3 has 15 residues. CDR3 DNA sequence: TGTGCCATCGGAACTAGCGGGAGGGCCACAGATACGCAGTATTTT. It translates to CAIGTSGRATDTQYF.

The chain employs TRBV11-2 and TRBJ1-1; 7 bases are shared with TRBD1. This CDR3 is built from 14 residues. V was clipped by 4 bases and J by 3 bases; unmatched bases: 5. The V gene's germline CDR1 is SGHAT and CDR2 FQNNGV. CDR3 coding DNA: TGTGCCAGCAGCTCTAGGACAGGCGACACTGAAGCTTTCTTT. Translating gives CASSSRTGDTEAFF.

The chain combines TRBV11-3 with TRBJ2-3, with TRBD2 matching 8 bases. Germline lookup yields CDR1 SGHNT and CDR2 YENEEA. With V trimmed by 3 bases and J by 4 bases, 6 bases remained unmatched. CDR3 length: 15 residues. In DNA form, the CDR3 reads TGTGCCAGCAGCTTCAGAAGCGGGAGTCCAGATACGCAGTATTTT. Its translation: CASSFRSGSPDTQYF. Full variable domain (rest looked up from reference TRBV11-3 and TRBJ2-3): EAGVVQSPRYKIIEKKQPVAFWCNPISGHNTLYWYLQNLGQGPELLIRYENEEAVDDSQLPKDRFSAERLKGVDSTLKIQPAELGDSAVYLCASSFRSGSPDTQYFGPGTRLTVL.

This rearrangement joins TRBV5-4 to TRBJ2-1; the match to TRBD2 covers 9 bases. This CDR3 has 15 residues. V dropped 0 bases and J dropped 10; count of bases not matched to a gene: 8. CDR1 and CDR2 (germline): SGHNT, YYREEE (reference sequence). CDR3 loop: CASSLDPPLAGEQFF. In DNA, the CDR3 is TGTGCCAGCAGCTTGGACCCCCCCCTAGCGGGAGAGCAGTTCTTC.

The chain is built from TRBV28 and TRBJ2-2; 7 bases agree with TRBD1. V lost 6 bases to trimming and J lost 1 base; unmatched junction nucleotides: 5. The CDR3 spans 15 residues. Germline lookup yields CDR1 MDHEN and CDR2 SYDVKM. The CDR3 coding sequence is TGTGCCAGCAGAAACAGGGGCTGGAACACCGGGGAGCTGTTTTTT. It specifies CASRNRGWNTGELFF.

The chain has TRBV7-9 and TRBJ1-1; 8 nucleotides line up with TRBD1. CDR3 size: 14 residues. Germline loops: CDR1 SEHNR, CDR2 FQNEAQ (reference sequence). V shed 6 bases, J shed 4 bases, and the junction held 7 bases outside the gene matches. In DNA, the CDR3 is TGTGCCAGCAGGTCCCGGACAGGGAGCACTGAAGCTTTCTTT. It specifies CASRSRTGSTEAFF. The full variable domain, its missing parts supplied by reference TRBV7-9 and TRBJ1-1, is DTGVSQNPRHKITKRGQNVTFRCDPISEHNRLYWYRQTLGQGPEFLTYFQNEAQLEKSRLLSDRFSAERPKGSFSTLEIQRTEQGDSAMYLCASRSRTGSTEAFFGQGTRLTVV.

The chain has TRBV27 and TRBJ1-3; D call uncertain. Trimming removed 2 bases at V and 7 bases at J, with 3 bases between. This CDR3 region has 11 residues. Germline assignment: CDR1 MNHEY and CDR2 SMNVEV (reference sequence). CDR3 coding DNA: TGTGCCAGCAGTTTAATTAACACCATATATTTT. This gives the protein CASSLINTIYF.

This chain's CDR3 is CASGRASTSTDTQYF. CDR3 coding DNA: TGTGCCAGTGGGAGGGCGTCCACTAGCACAGATACGCAGTATTTT. This chain uses TRBV27 with TRBJ2-3, with 7 positions matching TRBD2. The germline V gene encodes CDR1 MNHEY and CDR2 SMNVEV (reference sequence). V was pared by 9 bases and J by 0 bases, with 9 bases of the junction left unmatched. The CDR3 sequence is 15 residues long.

CDR3 nucleotides: TGTGCCAGCAAGTTAGAGAAGGGCGAGCAGTACTTC. Encoded protein: CASKLEKGEQYF. The chain employs TRBV6-1 and TRBJ2-7; no clear D gene. The CDR3 consists of 12 residues. Germline CDR1 is MNHNS and CDR2 is SASEGT. V shed 7 bases and J shed 6 bases, with 13 bases lying between them.

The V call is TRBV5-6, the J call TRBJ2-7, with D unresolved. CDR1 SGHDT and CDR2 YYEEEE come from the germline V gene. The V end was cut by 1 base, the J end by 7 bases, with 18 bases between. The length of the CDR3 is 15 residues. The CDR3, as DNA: TGTGCCAGCAGCTTGATGGTTGCGACCTTAGGGGAGCAGTACTTC. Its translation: CASSLMVATLGEQYF. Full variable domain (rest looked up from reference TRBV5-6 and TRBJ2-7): DAGVTQSPTHLIKTRGQQVTLRCSPKSGHDTVSWYQQALGQGPQFIFQYYEEEERQRGNFPDRFSGHQFPNYSSELNVNALLLGDSALYLCASSLMVATLGEQYFGPGTRLTVT.

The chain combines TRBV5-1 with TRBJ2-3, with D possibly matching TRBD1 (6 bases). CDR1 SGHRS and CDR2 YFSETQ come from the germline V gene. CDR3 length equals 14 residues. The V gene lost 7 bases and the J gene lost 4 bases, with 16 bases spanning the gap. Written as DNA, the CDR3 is TGCGCCAGCTCACAGGGATCCCCCCCAGATACGCAGTATTTT. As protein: CASSQGSPPDTQYF.

This CDR3 reads CASSVMVGGNTIYF. DNA for the CDR3: TGTGCCAGCAGCGTAATGGTTGGCGGAAACACCATATATTTT. This chain uses TRBV9 with TRBJ1-3; D remains ambiguous. Germline assignment: CDR1 SGDLS and CDR2 YYNGEE. V was clipped by 1 base and J by 4 bases, with 9 bases between them. The CDR3 has 14 amino acids.

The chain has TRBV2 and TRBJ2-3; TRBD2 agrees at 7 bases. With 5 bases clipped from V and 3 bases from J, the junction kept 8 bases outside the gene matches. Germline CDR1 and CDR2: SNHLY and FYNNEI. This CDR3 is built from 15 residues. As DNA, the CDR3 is TGTGCCAGCAGTAGGGGTGGCGGGAGAACAGATACGCAGTATTTT. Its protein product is CASSRGGGRTDTQYF.

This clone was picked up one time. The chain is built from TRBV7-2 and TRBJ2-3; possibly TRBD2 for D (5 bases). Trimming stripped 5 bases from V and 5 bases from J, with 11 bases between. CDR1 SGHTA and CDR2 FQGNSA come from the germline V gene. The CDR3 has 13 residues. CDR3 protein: CASSRTRVDTQYF. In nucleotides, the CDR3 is TGTGCCAGCAGCCGCACGAGGGTAGATACGCAGTATTTT.

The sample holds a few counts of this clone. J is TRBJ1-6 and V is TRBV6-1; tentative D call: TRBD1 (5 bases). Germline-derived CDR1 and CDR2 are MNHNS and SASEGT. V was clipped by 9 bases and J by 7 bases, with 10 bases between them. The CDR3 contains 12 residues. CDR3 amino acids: CASDRPNSPLHF. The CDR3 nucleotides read TGTGCCAGTGACAGACCAAATTCACCCCTCCACTTT.

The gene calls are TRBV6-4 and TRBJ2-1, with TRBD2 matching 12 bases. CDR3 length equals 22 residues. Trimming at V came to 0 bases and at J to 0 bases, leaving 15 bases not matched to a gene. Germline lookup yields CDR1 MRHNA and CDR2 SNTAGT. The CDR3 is CASSDSTLAGGRFKSSYNEQFF. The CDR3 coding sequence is TGTGCCAGCAGTGACTCGACCCTAGCGGGAGGGAGGTTCAAGAGCTCCTACAATGAGCAGTTCTTC.

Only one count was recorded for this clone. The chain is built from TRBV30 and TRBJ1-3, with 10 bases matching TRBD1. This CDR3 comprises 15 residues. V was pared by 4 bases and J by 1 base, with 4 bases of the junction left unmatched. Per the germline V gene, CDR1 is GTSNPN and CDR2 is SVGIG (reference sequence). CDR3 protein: CAWNLGQGSGNTIYF. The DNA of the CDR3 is TGTGCCTGGAACCTGGGACAGGGGTCTGGAAACACCATATATTTT. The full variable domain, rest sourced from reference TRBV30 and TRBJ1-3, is SQTIHQWPATLVQPVGSPLSLECTVEGTSNPNLYWYRQAAGRGLQLLFYSVGIGQISSEVPQNLSASRPQDRQFILSSKKLLLSDSGFYLCAWNLGQGSGNTIYFGEGSWLTVV.

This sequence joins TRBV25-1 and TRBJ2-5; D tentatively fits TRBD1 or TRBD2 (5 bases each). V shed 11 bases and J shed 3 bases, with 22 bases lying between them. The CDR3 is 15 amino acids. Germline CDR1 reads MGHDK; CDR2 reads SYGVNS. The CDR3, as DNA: TGTGCCTCCGGGATAGGTGGGGCTTTGGAAGAGACCCAGTACTTC. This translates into CASGIGGALEETQYF.

CDR3 sequence reads: CASSLLGDGRVSYEQYF. CDR3 bases: TGCGCCAGCAGCTTGTTGGGTGACGGGAGGGTTTCCTACGAGCAGTACTTC. The chain uses TRBV5-1 and TRBJ2-7, with 8 bases matching TRBD2. CDR1 and CDR2 from the germline V gene are SGHRS and YFSETQ. V gave up 1 base and J gave up 1 base; unmatched junction bases: 10. The CDR3 contains 17 residues.